This section outlines one TCR beta chain sequence together with its context. Its target is unknown. As it was prepared, the TCRbeta library received unique molecular identifiers. Using its own MiXCR run on the PCR reads, TCRdb lists one record per CDR3 protein. The sample has some 350,000 distinct CDR3 sequences, under 20% seen once. This sample was included in a study of T-cell reconstitution after alpha-beta-depleted transplantation in children. V dropped 5 bases and J dropped 6; count of bases not matched to a gene: 14. CDR3 size: 18 residues. In germline, CDR1 is SGHAT, CDR2 FQNNGV. Points from the study as a whole: After one year, T-cell counts and TCRbeta diversity mostly came from new T cells. Expanded graft clones, several hundred of them, were reportedly the source of alpha-beta T cells about two months after transplant. The study traced high day-60 TCRbeta diversity in some patients to surviving recipient T cells and thymic progenitors.

The sequence was collected from a male patient aged 2-15 years who had a stem cell transplant for acute lymphoblastic leukemia, so the T cells may come from the graft donor. The genes are TRBV11-2 and TRBJ2-1; 12 nucleotides line up with TRBD2. The sample was PBMCs, mostly from graft donor cells, taken 360 days after TCRalphabeta/CD19-depleted stem cell transplant. The CDR3 is CASSLRWRLAGEGNEQFF. The DNA for the CDR3 is TGTGCCAGCAGCCTCCGCTGGCGACTAGCGGGGGAGGGCAATGAGCAGTTCTTC.